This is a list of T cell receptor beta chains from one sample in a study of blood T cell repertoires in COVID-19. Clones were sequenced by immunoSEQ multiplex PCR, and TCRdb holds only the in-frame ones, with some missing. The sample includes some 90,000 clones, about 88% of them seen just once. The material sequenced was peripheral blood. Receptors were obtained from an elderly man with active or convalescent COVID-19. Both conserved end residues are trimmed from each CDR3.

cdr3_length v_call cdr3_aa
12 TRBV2 ASSTGQRNSPLH
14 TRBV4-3 ASSQAPGRGTDTQY
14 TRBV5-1 ASSLAGVLSYNEQF
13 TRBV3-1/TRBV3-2 ASSQRGTGGHGYT
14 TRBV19 ASSILEFLIRNEQF
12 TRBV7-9 ASSRITANYGYT
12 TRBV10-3 AIHPGGSGNTIY
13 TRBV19 ASSFGQGVSGGYT
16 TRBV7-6 ASSLARASGTSTDTQY
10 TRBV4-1 ASSQATGKTF
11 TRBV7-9 ASTAGRRSPLH
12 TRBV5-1 ASSSQGGQETQY
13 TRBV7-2 ASSNSRFVNYGYT
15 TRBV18 ASSRAGGAGSNQPQH
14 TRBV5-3 ARSPSVLSSYNEQF
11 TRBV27 ASSQRTDTPQH
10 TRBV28 ASSFRGYEQY
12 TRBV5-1 ASSPGLGDNEQF
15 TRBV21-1 ASSKKRTGGDTGELF
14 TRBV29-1 SATTGLAGGPDEQF
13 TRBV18 ASSPGADSGNTIY
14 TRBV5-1 ASKPQTGGADYGYT
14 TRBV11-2 ASSLDSLGGGNEQF
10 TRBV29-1 SVRLKDTEAF
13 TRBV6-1 ASKTGTRSSYEQY
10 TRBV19 ASSRRPGELF
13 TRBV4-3 ASSQDFGTTYGYT
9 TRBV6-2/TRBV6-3 ASSYSGRAF
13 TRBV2 ASSEAPQLRQPQH
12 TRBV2 ASSKGRMLEKLF
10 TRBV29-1 SVAVDREVQY
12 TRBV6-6 ASSYSTLNYEQY
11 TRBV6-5 ASNKQGAQPQH
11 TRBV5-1 ASSFSSSYEQF
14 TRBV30 AWSVLSDRSTDTQY
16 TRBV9 ASSPRTSGRRGTGELF
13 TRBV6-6 ASSYGGSNTGELF
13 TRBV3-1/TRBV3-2 ASSQRQGWTGELF
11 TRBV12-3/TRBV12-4 ASTFSGSYEQY
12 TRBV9 ASSYTPSQGEQF
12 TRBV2 ASSDQGRGNEQF
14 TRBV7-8 ASSASRGISYNEQF
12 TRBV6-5 ASSYSRGNYGYT
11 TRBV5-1 ASSLATGYGYT
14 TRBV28 ASSLSGGQGPYEQY